These 26 T cell receptor beta chains share one sample of origin, sequenced in a study of read filtering for tumor transcriptome and immune sequencing. From around 0.4 ug of RNA, a library with molecular barcoded alpha/delta and beta/gamma adaptors was made. TCRdb ran MiXCR on the reads and lists one entry per CDR3 protein. The table shows tens of thousands of distinct CDR3 sequences, with 20% to 25% occurring only once. What was sequenced was a population of CD138-negative cells sorted from bone marrow. Receptors originate from a donor at least 40 years old with multiple myeloma.

This clonotype was seen repeatedly, ten times or more. This CDR3 is CASSLFAGRRIDEQYF. The CDR3 DNA follows: TGTGCCAGCAGCTTGTTCGCAGGGCGCCGGATCGACGAGCAGTACTTC. V gene TRBV5-5 combines with J gene TRBJ2-7; D might be TRBD1 (5 bases). V lost 1 base, J lost 5 bases, and 19 bases lay in between. The CDR3 totals 16 residues. In germline, CDR1 is SGHKS, CDR2 YYEKEE (reference sequence).

This clonotype appeared a few times. A much bigger clone sits one base away, suggesting this may be a read error. This rearrangement joins TRBV7-2 to TRBJ2-7; no definite D call. V shed 5 bases and J shed 4 bases, with 6 bases lying between them. Germline lookup yields CDR1 SGHTA and CDR2 FQGNSA. This CDR3 is built from 11 residues. CDR3 residues: CASSPAYEQYF. The CDR3 bases are TGTGCCAGCAGCCCTGCGTACGAGCAGTACTTC.

This clonotype was recorded at least ten times. V and J are TRBV5-6 and TRBJ1-5, with TRBD1 as a possible D gene (6 bases). V was pared by 0 bases and J by 7 bases, with 11 bases between. CDR1 is SGHDT, CDR2 YYEEEE, per germline. This CDR3 has 14 amino acids. The CDR3 loop is CASSLGGARQPQHF. CDR3 nucleotide sequence: TGTGCCAGCAGCTTGGGGGGGGCGAGGCAGCCCCAGCATTTT.

This clonotype was observed at least ten times. The V and J genes are TRBV5-1 and TRBJ2-7; 10 positions match TRBD1. The V gene's germline CDR1 is SGHRS and CDR2 YFSETQ. The CDR3 is 16 amino acids. With V trimmed by 2 bases and J by 6 bases, 11 bases remained unmatched. CDR3 amino acids: CASSFYIGTGEREQYF. The CDR3 DNA is TGCGCCAGCAGCTTCTACATCGGGACAGGGGAGCGCGAGCAGTACTTC.

J is TRBJ1-2 and V is TRBV11-2, with 9 nucleotides matching TRBD1. Per germline, CDR1 SGHAT and CDR2 FQNNGV. The CDR3 totals 14 residues. With V trimmed by 2 bases and J by 5 bases, 3 bases remained unmatched. This CDR3 reads CASSLSGQGYGYTF. Here the CDR3 DNA reads TGTGCCAGCAGCTTAAGTGGACAGGGGTATGGCTACACCTTC.

This clonotype was recorded many times. This chain links TRBV7-9 with TRBJ2-1, with D unresolved. Germline lookup yields CDR1 SEHNR and CDR2 FQNEAQ (reference sequence). Trimming took 5 bases from V and 1 from J, leaving 12 bases between them. This CDR3 has 15 amino acids. In nucleotides, the CDR3 is TGTGCCAGCAGCATGGATCTAGGGTCCTACAATGAGCAGTTCTTC. Amino acid sequence: CASSMDLGSYNEQFF.

This clonotype came up many times. The rearrangement links TRBV6-5 to TRBJ1-1; no reliable D call. Germline V CDR1 and CDR2: MNHEY, SVGAGI. The V and J ends lost 0 bases and 1 base respectively, with 15 bases between them. The CDR3 sequence is 17 residues long. CDR3 loop: CASSYSLGIFGNTEAFF. The CDR3 bases are TGTGCCAGCAGTTACTCTCTGGGGATTTTCGGGAACACTGAAGCTTTCTTT.

The V and J genes are TRBV9 and TRBJ2-2; the match to TRBD2 covers 13 bases. J gave up 5 bases and V 2 bases, and 3 bases lay outside the gene matches. CDR3 size: 16 residues. Germline lookup yields CDR1 SGDLS and CDR2 YYNGEE. CDR3 coding DNA: TGTGCCAGCAGCGTCACTAGCGGGAGGGAAACCGGGGAGCTGTTTTTT. Translation: CASSVTSGRETGELFF.

As regards this clonotype: The conserved phenylalanine or tryptophan normally closing the CDR3 is absent here, so this likely arose from a read error. The V and J genes are TRBV11-2 and TRBJ2-1; D perhaps matches TRBD1 (5 bases). This CDR3 region has 17 residues. The V and J ends lost 6 bases and 0 bases respectively, with 18 bases between them. Germline V gene sequence: CDR1 SGHAT, CDR2 FQNNGV. CDR3 sequence (DNA): TGTGCCAGCAGGTTCCTCACAGGTGACAGCTCCTACAATGAGCAGTTCTCC. Protein: CASRFLTGDSSYNEQFS.

A note on this clonotype: A much more abundant neighbour one base away suggests this may be a read error. The conserved phenylalanine or tryptophan is not found at the CDR3 terminus, so this likely reflects a read error. The V gene is TRBV20-1, the J gene TRBJ1-5, with 8 bases lining up with TRBD1. This CDR3 spans 15 amino acids. Germline V gene lookup returns CDR1 DFQATT and CDR2 SNEGSKA (reference sequence). V was clipped by 6 bases and J by 3 bases; unmatched bases: 10. In DNA, the CDR3 is TGCAGTGCCCGGGCGACAGGGGCTTTCAATCAGCCCCAGCATTAT. This codes for CSARATGAFNQPQHY.

Comment on this clonotype: Since a much larger clone is just one base distant, this may be a read error. The chain employs TRBV6-6 and TRBJ2-3; 7 bases align to TRBD1. CDR1 and CDR2 (germline): MNHNY, SVGAGI (reference sequence). This CDR3 spans 14 amino acids. CDR3 DNA sequence: TGTGCCGGCAGTGAAATGGCCGACAGGGATGGGGGGTATTTT. Translated: CAGSEMADRDGGYF.

This clonotype was picked up many times. V and J are TRBV20-1 and TRBJ2-3; the match to TRBD2 covers 11 bases. Looked up from germline, CDR1 is DFQATT and CDR2 is SNEGSKA (reference sequence). The junction had 6 bases not matched to a gene; V was cut back by 5 bases and J by 2 bases. The CDR3 contains 15 residues. The CDR3 bases are TGCAGTGCTCACCGGACTAGCGGGCTCACAGATACGCAGTATTTT. It translates to CSAHRTSGLTDTQYF.

This clonotype was seen at least ten times. The gene calls are TRBV20-1 and TRBJ2-1, with 13 bases aligning to TRBD2. Trimming at V came to 0 bases and at J to 9 bases, leaving 11 bases not matched to a gene. Germline CDR1 is DFQATT and CDR2 is SNEGSKA (reference sequence). The CDR3 is made up of 17 amino acids. The CDR3: CSARDPEGLAGVFEQFF. The CDR3 DNA is TGCAGTGCTAGAGACCCCGAAGGACTAGCGGGAGTTTTTGAGCAGTTCTTC.

This clonotype was recorded many times. The V call is TRBV5-1, the J call TRBJ2-2; possible D gene TRBD1, 6 bases. The CDR3 covers 17 residues. V was shortened by 5 bases and J by 8 bases, with 25 bases between the two germline ends. The germline V gene has CDR1 SGHRS and CDR2 YFSETQ. The CDR3 sequence: CASSRDRTSPNGGELFF. The CDR3 nucleotides are TGCGCCAGCAGTAGAGACAGGACAAGTCCGAACGGGGGGGAGCTGTTTTTT. Combining the CDR3 with reference TRBV5-1 and TRBJ2-2 gives the whole variable domain KAGVTQTPRYLIKTRGQQVTLSCSPISGHRSVSWYQQTPGQGLQFLFEYFSETQRNKGNFPGRFSGRQFSNSRSEMNVSTLELGDSALYLCASSRDRTSPNGGELFFGEGSRLTVL.

This clonotype was found a few times. This may arise from a read error, as a much more abundant clone is one base away. V usage is TRBV5-1 and J usage is TRBJ2-5; D uncertain. V was trimmed by 0 bases and J by 1 base, leaving 1 base between them. Germline assignment: CDR1 SGHRS and CDR2 YFSETQ. The CDR3 contains 12 residues. The CDR3: CASSLAQETQYF. The DNA of the CDR3 is TGCGCCAGCAGCTTGGCCCAAGAGACCCAGTACTTC.

The sample holds a few counts of this clonotype. This chain uses TRBV6-5 with TRBJ1-4, with D perhaps matching TRBD1 (5 bases). Trimming took 2 bases from V and 4 from J, leaving 14 bases between them. Germline V gene sequence: CDR1 MNHEY, CDR2 SVGAGI. The length of the CDR3 is 16 residues. CDR3 region: CASSYPYLGLNEKLFF. CDR3 in DNA: TGTGCCAGCAGTTACCCCTATCTGGGGCTTAATGAAAAACTGTTTTTT.

This clonotype was counted at least ten times. This sequence joins TRBV20-1 and TRBJ2-3, with a possible D match to TRBD1 (6 bases). Per the germline V gene, CDR1 is DFQATT and CDR2 is SNEGSKA (reference sequence). Trimming removed 4 bases from V and 4 bases from J, with 15 bases in between. This CDR3 has 14 residues. CDR3 loop: CSAKEGKGADTQYF. CDR3 bases: TGCAGTGCTAAGGAAGGGAAGGGGGCAGATACGCAGTATTTT.

This clonotype occurred many times. This chain joins TRBV27 and TRBJ2-7; 9 bases align to TRBD2. The CDR3 has 15 amino acids. J gave up 2 bases and V 6 bases, and 8 bases lay outside the gene matches. The germline CDR1 and CDR2 sequences are MNHEY and SMNVEV (reference sequence). CDR3 DNA: TGTGCCAGCAGAGACAGACTAGCGGCCCCCTACGAGCAGTACTTC. It specifies CASRDRLAAPYEQYF.

This clonotype came up many times. The gene calls are TRBV28 and TRBJ1-3; D is undetermined. The germline gives CDR1 MDHEN, CDR2 SYDVKM. V was trimmed by 2 bases and J by 4 bases, leaving 3 bases between them. This CDR3 is built from 12 residues. CDR3 DNA: TGTGCCAGCAGTTTAATCGGAAACACCATATATTTT. This codes for CASSLIGNTIYF.

This clonotype has ten or more counts. The chain uses TRBV28 and TRBJ2-1, with D possibly TRBD2 on 5 matching bases. Trimming removed 4 bases from V and 6 bases from J, with 19 bases in between. This CDR3 comprises 16 residues. CDR1 and CDR2 (germline): MDHEN, SYDVKM. Here the CDR3 reads CASSSPVAGGGNEQFF. The CDR3 DNA reads as TGTGCCAGCAGTTCTCCGGTAGCCGGTGGAGGCAATGAGCAGTTCTTC.

By its share, this clonotype is medium-sized (0.01 to 0.1%). CDR3 residues: CSADIGGVYNEQFF. CDR3 DNA sequence: TGCAGTGCCGATATCGGGGGCGTGTACAATGAGCAGTTCTTC. The rearrangement uses TRBV20-1 and TRBJ2-1; D might be TRBD1 or TRBD2, each matching 6 bases. V lost 6 bases and J 4 bases, leaving 16 bases between the germline ends. Germline V CDR1 and CDR2: DFQATT, SNEGSKA (reference sequence). CDR3 length: 14 amino acids.

Ten or more counts support this clonotype. V usage is TRBV11-3 and J usage is TRBJ2-7; 11 bases map to TRBD1. Germline V gene lookup returns CDR1 SGHNT and CDR2 YENEEA. The CDR3 loop spans 16 amino acids. The ends lost 5 bases at V and 2 bases at J; junction bases unmatched: 8. CDR3 region: CASSRAGQGAAYEQYF. CDR3 bases: TGTGCCAGCAGCCGGGCCGGACAGGGGGCGGCCTACGAGCAGTACTTC.

Ten or more counts support this clonotype. The rearrangement joins TRBV29-1 to TRBJ2-5; D may be TRBD2 (5 bases). This CDR3 has 13 amino acids. V shed 7 bases and J shed 5 bases, with 17 bases lying between them. Germline values: CDR1 SQVTM, CDR2 ANQGSEA. Here the CDR3 reads CSGWGRGSETQYF. In DNA form, the CDR3 reads TGCAGCGGTTGGGGTCGGGGTTCGGAGACCCAGTACTTC.

On this clonotype: The junction and the germline gene differ at one end; a read error may be behind it. The rearrangement uses TRBV2 and TRBJ2-2; TRBD1 or TRBD2 may be the D gene (5 bases each). Germline V gene sequence: CDR1 SNHLY, CDR2 FYNNEI. The CDR3 has 11 amino acids. The CDR3 coding sequence is TGTGCCAGCCAAGGGGCCGGGGAGCTGTCTTTT. It codes for CASQGAGELSF.

This clonotype was recorded many times. The chain carries TRBV28 and TRBJ1-5; TRBD1 is a possible D gene (5 bases). Trimming removed 4 bases at V and 1 base at J, with 8 bases between. The CDR3 has 14 amino acids. Germline CDR1 and CDR2: MDHEN and SYDVKM. CDR3 bases: TGTGCCAGCAGTTCAGGGAGCAGCAATCAGCCCCAGCATTTT. Its protein is CASSSGSSNQPQHF.

This clonotype has ten or more counts. The CDR3 region has the DNA TGTGCCAGCAGCGCCGGTAGCTTTGAGACCCAGTACTTC. Protein: CASSAGSFETQYF. The chain combines TRBV12-3 or TRBV12-4 with TRBJ2-5; D remains ambiguous. The CDR3 extends over 13 amino acids. Trimming took 6 bases from V and 5 from J, leaving 13 bases between them.